This note documents a single T cell receptor (beta chain) sequence. Assay: immunoSEQ multiplex PCR; the TCRdb copy retains only in-frame clones and omits some. Of roughly 59,000 clones in the sample, approximately 83% were seen once. The data belong to a study of technical replicates of blood from a few donors. This CDR3 has 12 amino acids. Per germline, CDR1 SGHTA and CDR2 FQGNSA. V was pared by 4 bases and J by 7 bases, with 3 bases of the junction left unmatched. The rearrangement links TRBV7-2 to TRBJ1-1; the match to TRBD1 covers 7 bases. The sequencing input was PBMCs. The receptor comes from a human donor in good health. Some clones in this sample may be carry-over from other donors' samples. The CDR3 sequence: CASSSYRGEAFF. For the CDR3, the DNA is TGTGCCAGCAGCTCGTACAGGGGTGAAGCTTTCTTT.